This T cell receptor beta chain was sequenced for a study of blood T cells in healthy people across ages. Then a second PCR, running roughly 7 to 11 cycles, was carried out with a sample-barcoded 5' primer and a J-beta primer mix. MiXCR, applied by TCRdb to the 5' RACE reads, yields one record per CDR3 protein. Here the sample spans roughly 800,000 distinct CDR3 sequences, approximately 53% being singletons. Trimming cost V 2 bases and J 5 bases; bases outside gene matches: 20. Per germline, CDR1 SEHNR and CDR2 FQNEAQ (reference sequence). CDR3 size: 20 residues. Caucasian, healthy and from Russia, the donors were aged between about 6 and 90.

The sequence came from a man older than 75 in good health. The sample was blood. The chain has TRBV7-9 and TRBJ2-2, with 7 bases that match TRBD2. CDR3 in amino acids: CASSLWASTSAGGRTGELFF. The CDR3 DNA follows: TGTGCCAGCAGCTTATGGGCCAGCACTAGCGCCGGAGGGCGGACCGGGGAGCTGTTTTTT. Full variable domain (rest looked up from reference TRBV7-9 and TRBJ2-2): DTGVSQNPRHKITKRGQNVTFRCDPISEHNRLYWYRQTLGQGPEFLTYFQNEAQLEKSRLLSDRFSAERPKGSFSTLEIQRTEQGDSAMYLCASSLWASTSAGGRTGELFFGEGSRLTVL.